These 4 T cell receptor beta chains were sequenced from one sample in a study of OX40 agonist ivuxolimab in advanced cancers. The method was immunoSEQ multiplex PCR; TCRdb's version includes in-frame clones alone and lacks a portion of them. The table has 55,000 to 65,000 clones, around 89% seen once. The sample in question was CD4+ or CD8+ T cells sorted from blood, obtained in a trial of the OX40 agonist ivuxolimab. These receptors originate from an adult with an advanced solid tumor such as melanoma, head and neck, liver or kidney cancer.

The V and J genes are TRBV4-1 and TRBJ1-1; D is undetermined. The germline V gene has CDR1 MGHRA and CDR2 YSYEKL. The CDR3 sequence is 15 residues long. V lost 4 bases and J lost 4, with 16 bases in between. This CDR3 reads CASSPRHVVGTEAFF. The DNA for the CDR3 is TGCGCCAGCAGCCCCCGACATGTGGTGGGCACTGAAGCTTTCTTT.

V and J are TRBV7-2 and TRBJ2-1; the match to TRBD1 covers 8 bases. The junction had 5 bases not matched to a gene; V was cut back by 4 bases and J by 12 bases. CDR3 length: 12 amino acids. Germline V gene data show CDR1 as SGHTA and CDR2 as FQGNSA. CDR3 protein: CASSSLGTGQFF. The CDR3 nucleotides read TGTGCCAGCAGCTCACTGGGGACAGGGCAGTTCTTC.

The rearrangement joins TRBV10-3 to TRBJ2-1, with TRBD1 matching 11 bases. Germline CDR1 and CDR2: ENHRY and SYGVKD. This CDR3 comprises 17 residues. The junction had 11 bases not matched to a gene; V was cut back by 0 bases and J by 10 bases. The chain's CDR3 is CAISESKDRGLFGEQFF. The CDR3 nucleotides are TGTGCCATCAGTGAGTCAAAGGACAGGGGGCTCTTCGGAGAGCAGTTCTTC.

This clone was seen a handful of times. The rearrangement joins TRBV4-1 to TRBJ2-5; D is unclear. Trimming removed 0 bases from V and 10 bases from J, with 12 bases in between. From germline, CDR1 is MGHRA and CDR2 YSYEKL. The length of the CDR3 is 13 residues. In nucleotides, the CDR3 is TGCGCCAGCAGCCAAGAGGTGGTTTTATTCCAGTACTTC. Translated, it gives CASSQEVVLFQYF.